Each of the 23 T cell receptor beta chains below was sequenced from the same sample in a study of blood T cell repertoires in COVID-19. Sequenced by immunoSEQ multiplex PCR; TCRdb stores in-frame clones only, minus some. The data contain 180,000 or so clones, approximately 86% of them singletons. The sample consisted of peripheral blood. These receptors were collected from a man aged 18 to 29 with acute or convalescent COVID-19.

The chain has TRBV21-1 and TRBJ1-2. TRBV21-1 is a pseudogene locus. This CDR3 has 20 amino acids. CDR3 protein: CASSKVPHPLETRTNYGYTF. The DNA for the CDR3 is TGTGCCAGCAGCAAAGTCCCTCACCCGTTGGAGACGAGGACTAACTATGGCTACACCTTC.

The CDR3 protein is CASSLTQVPNNEQFF. In DNA, the CDR3 is TGCGCCAGCAGCTTGACCCAGGTCCCGAACAATGAGCAGTTCTTC. The chain couples TRBV5-1 to TRBJ2-1; D ambiguous. The V and J ends lost 1 base and 5 bases respectively, with 13 bases between them. Germline values: CDR1 SGHRS, CDR2 YFSETQ. There are 15 residues in the CDR3.

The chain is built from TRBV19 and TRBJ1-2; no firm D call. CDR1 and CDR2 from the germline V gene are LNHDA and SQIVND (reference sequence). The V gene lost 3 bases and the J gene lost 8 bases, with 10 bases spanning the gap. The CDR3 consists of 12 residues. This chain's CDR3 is CASSIQDRGYTF. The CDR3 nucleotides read TGTGCCAGTAGTATCCAGGATCGAGGCTACACCTTC.

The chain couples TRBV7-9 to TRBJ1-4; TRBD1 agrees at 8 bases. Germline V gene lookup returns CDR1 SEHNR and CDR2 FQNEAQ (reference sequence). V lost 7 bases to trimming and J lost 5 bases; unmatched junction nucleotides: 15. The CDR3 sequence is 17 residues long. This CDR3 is CASTQTRAGTGNEKLFF. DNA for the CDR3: TGTGCCAGCACCCAAACCCGGGCAGGGACAGGAAATGAAAAACTGTTTTTT.

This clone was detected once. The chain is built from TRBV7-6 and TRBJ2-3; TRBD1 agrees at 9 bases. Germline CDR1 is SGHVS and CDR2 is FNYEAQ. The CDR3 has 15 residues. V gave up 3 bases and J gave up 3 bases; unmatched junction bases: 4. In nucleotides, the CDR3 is TGTGCCAGCAGCTTGACAGGGGGACCGACAGATACGCAGTATTTT. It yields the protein CASSLTGGPTDTQYF.

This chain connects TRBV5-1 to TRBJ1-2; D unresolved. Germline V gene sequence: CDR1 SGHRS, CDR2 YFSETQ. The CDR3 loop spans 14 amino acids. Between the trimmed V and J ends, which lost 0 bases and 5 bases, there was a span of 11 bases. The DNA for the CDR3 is TGCGCCAGCAGCTTGGCCATGGGGAGGTATGGCTACACCTTC. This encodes CASSLAMGRYGYTF.

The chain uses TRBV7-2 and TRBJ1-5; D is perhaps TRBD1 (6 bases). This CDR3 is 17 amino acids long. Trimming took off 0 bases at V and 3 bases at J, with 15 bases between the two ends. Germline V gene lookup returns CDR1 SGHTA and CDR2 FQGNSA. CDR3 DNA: TGTGCCAGCAGCTTAGCGGGCGCTCGGGACAACAATCAGCCCCAGCATTTT. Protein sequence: CASSLAGARDNNQPQHF.

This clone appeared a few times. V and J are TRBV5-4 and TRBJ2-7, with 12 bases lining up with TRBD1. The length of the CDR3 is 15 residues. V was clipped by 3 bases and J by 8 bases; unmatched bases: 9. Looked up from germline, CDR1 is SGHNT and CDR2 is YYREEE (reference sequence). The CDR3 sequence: CASSSPGQGALKQYF. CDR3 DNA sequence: TGTGCCAGCAGCTCCCCGGGACAGGGGGCATTGAAGCAGTACTTC.

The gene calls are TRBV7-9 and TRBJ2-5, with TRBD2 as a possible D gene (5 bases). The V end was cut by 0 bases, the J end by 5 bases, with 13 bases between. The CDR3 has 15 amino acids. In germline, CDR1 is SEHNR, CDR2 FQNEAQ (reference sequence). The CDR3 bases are TGTGCCAGCAGCTTAGCAGTGTACCCGGGGGAGACCCAGTACTTC. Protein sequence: CASSLAVYPGETQYF.

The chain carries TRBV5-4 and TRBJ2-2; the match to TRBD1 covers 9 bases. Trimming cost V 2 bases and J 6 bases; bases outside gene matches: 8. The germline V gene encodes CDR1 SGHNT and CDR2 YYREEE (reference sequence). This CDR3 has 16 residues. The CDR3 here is CASSFPGQGAAGELFF. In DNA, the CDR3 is TGTGCCAGCAGCTTCCCGGGACAGGGTGCGGCCGGGGAGCTGTTTTTT.

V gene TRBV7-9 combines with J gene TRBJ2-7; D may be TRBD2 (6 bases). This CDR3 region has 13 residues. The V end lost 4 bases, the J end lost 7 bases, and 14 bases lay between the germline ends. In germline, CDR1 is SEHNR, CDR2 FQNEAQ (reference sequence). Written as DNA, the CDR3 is TGTGCCAGCAGCTCCCGGGACTCGGGAGAGCAGTACGTC. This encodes CASSSRDSGEQYV.

The CDR3 is CASSLARGSPSYGYTF. The DNA for the CDR3 is TGTGCCAGCAGCTTGGCCAGGGGTTCGCCCTCCTATGGCTACACCTTC. The chain joins TRBV5-5 to TRBJ1-2; maybe TRBD1 (6 bases). The germline V gene has CDR1 SGHKS and CDR2 YYEKEE (reference sequence). V was cut by 0 bases and J by 4 bases, with 16 bases left in between. This CDR3 spans 16 amino acids.

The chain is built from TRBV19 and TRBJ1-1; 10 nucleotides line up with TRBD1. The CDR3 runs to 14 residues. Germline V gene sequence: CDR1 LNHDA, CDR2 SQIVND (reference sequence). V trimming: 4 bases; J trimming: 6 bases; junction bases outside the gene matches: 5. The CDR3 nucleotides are TGTGCCAGTAGTAGAAAGGGACAGGGGTCTGAAGCTTTCTTT. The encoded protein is CASSRKGQGSEAFF.

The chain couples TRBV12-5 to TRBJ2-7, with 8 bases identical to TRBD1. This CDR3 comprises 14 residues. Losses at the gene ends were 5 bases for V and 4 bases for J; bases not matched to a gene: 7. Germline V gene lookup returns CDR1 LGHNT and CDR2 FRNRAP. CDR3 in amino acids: CASGIGQGWYEQYF. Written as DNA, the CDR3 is TGTGCTAGTGGTATAGGACAGGGTTGGTACGAGCAGTACTTC.

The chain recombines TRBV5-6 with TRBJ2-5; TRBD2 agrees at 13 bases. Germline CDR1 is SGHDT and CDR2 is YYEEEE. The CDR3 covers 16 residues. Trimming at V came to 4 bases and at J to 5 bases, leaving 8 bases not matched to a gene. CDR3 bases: TGTGCCAGCAGCCCGACGGGACTAGCGGGGCAGGAGACCCAGTACTTC. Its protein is CASSPTGLAGQETQYF.

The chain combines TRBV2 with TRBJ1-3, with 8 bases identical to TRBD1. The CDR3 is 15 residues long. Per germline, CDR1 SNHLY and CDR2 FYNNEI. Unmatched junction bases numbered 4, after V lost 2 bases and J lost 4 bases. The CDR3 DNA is TGTGCCAGCAGTGAACAGGGGGCGGACGGAAACACCATATATTTT. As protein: CASSEQGADGNTIYF.

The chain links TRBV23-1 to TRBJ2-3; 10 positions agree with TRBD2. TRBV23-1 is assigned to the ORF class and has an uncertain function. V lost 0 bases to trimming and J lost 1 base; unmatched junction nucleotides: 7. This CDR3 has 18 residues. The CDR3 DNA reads TGCGCCAGCAGTCAATCGAAGTCTAGCGGGGGTTGCACAGATACGCAGTATTTT. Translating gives CASSQSKSSGGCTDTQYF.

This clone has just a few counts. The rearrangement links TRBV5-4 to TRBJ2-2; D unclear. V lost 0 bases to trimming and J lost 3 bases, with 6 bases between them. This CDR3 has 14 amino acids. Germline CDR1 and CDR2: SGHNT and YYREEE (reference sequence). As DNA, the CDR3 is TGTGCCAGCAGCTTGGGACTGGACACCGGGGAGCTGTTTTTT. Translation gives CASSLGLDTGELFF.

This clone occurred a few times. CDR3 protein: CASSGTSGGSAGELFF. CDR3 nucleotides: TGTGCCAGCAGCGGGACTAGCGGGGGGTCAGCCGGGGAGCTGTTTTTT. This chain joins TRBV7-3 and TRBJ2-2; the match to TRBD2 covers 15 bases. CDR3 length: 16 amino acids. CDR1 and CDR2 from the germline V gene are SGHTA and FQGTGA. Germline trimming cut 5 bases from V and 6 bases from J; bases unmatched to any gene: 4.

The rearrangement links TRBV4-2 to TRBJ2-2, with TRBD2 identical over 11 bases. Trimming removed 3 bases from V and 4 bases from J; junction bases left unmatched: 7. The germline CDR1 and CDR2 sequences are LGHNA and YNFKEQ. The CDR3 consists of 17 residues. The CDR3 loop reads CASSQGQGLAATGELFF. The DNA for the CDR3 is TGTGCCAGCAGCCAGGGGCAGGGACTAGCGGCCACCGGGGAGCTGTTTTTT.

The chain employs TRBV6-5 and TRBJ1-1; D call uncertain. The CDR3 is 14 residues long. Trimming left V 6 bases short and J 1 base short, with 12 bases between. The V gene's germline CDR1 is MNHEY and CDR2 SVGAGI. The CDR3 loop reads CASRHIRENTEAFF. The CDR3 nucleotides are TGTGCCAGCAGACATATACGGGAGAACACTGAAGCTTTCTTT.

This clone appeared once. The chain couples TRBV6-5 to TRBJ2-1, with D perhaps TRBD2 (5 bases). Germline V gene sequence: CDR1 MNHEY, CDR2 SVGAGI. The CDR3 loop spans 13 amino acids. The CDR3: CACGSAGYNEQFF. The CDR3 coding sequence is TGTGCTTGTGGTAGCGCTGGGTACAATGAGCAGTTCTTC.

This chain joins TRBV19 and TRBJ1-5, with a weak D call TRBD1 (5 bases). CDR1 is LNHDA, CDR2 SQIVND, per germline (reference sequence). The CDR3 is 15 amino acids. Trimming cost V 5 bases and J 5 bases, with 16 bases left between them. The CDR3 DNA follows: TGTGCCAGTAGTTTACAGGATCCGAGGTATCAGCCCCAGCATTTT. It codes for CASSLQDPRYQPQHF.